This note documents a single T cell receptor beta chain sequence. The entry originates in a study of OX40 agonist ivuxolimab in advanced cancers. At the level of the study: A male proportion of 82.7% was recorded, with mean age around 64 years and range 23 to 79.

CDR3 size: 11 residues. Germline CDR1 is SGDLS and CDR2 is YYNGEE. V shed 7 bases and J shed 5 bases, with 9 bases lying between them. Measured with immunoSEQ multiplex PCR; TCRdb has only the in-frame clones, and not every one. Here the sample spans about 110,000 clones, less than 95% being singletons. The receptor comes from an adult with an advanced solid tumor such as melanoma, head and neck, liver or kidney cancer. The specimen was CD4+ or CD8+ T cells sorted from blood, collected in a trial of the OX40 agonist ivuxolimab. The chain joins TRBV9 to TRBJ1-1, with D perhaps TRBD1 (6 bases). CDR3: CASGRGTEAFF. CDR3 in DNA: TGTGCCAGCGGGAGGGGGACTGAAGCTTTCTTT. Combining the CDR3 with reference TRBV9 and TRBJ1-1 gives the whole variable domain DSGVTQTPKHLITATGQRVTLRCSPRSGDLSVYWYQQSLDQGLQFLIQYYNGEERAKGNILERFSAQQFPDLHSELNLSSLELGDSALYFCASGRGTEAFFGQGTRLTVV.